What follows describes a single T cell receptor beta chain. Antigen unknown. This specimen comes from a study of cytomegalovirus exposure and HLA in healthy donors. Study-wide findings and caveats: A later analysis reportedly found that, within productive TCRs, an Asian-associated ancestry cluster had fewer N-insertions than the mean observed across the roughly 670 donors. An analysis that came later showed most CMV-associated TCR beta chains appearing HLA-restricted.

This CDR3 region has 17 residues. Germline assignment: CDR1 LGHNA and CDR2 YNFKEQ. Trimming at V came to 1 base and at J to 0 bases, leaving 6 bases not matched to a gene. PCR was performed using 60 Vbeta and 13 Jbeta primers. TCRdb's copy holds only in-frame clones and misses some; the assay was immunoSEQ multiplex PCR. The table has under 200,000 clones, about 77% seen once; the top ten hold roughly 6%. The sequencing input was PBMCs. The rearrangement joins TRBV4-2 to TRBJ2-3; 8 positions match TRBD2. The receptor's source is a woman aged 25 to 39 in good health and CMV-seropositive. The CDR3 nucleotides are TGTGCCAGCAGCCAAGCGTTCCCGGGGGGGAGCACAGATACGCAGTATTTT. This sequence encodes CASSQAFPGGSTDTQYF.